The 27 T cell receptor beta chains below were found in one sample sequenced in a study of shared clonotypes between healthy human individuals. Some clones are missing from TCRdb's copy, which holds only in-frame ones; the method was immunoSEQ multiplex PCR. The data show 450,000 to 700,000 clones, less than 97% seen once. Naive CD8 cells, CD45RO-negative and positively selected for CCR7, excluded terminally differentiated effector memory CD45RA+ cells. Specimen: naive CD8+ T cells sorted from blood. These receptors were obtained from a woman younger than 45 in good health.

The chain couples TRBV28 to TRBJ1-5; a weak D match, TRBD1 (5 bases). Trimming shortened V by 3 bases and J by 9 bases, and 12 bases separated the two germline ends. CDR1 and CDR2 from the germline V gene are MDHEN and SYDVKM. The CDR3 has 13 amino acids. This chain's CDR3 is CASSFRGGGPQHF. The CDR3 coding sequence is TGTGCCAGCAGTTTTCGGGGCGGCGGGCCCCAGCATTTT.

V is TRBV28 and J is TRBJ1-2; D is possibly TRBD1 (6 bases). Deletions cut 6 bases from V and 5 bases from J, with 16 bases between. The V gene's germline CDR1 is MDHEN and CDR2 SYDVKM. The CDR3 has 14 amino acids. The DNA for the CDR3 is TGTGCCAGCAGACTACGACAGGCACGATATGGCTACACCTTC. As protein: CASRLRQARYGYTF.

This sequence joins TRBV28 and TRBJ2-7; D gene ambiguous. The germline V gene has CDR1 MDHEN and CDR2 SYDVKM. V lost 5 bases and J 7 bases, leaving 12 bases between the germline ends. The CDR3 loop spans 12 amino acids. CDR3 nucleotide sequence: TGTGCCAGCAGTCCGGTTGGTGGGGAGCAGTACTTC. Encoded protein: CASSPVGGEQYF.

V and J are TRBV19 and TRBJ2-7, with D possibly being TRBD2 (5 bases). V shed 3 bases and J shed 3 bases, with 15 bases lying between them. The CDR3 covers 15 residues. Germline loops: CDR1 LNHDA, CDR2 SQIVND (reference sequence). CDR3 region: CASSISSGASYEQYF. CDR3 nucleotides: TGTGCCAGTAGTATCTCGAGCGGAGCTAGCTACGAGCAGTACTTC.

CDR3 amino acids: CASSLGWLDNEQFF. CDR3 bases: TGTGCCAGCAGCTTGGGGTGGTTGGACAATGAGCAGTTCTTC. V gene TRBV7-2 combines with J gene TRBJ2-1; D gene unclear. Trimming stripped 3 bases from V and 5 bases from J, with 11 bases between. Germline V lookup: CDR1 SGHTA, CDR2 FQGNSA. This CDR3 contains 14 residues.

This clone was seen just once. The CDR3 here is CASSWGSRREKQYF. The CDR3 DNA reads as TGCGCCAGCAGCTGGGGGTCTCGGCGAGAGAAGCAGTACTTC. The chain carries TRBV5-1 and TRBJ2-7; D tentatively reads TRBD1 or TRBD2 (5 bases each). The CDR3 extends over 14 amino acids. CDR1 SGHRS and CDR2 YFSETQ come from the germline V gene. V lost 3 bases and J 8 bases, leaving 18 bases between the germline ends.

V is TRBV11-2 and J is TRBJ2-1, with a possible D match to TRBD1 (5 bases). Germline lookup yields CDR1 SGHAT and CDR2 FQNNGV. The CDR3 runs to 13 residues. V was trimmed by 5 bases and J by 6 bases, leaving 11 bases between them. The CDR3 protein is CASSMTESNEQFF. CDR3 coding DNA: TGTGCCAGCAGCATGACAGAGAGCAATGAGCAGTTCTTC.

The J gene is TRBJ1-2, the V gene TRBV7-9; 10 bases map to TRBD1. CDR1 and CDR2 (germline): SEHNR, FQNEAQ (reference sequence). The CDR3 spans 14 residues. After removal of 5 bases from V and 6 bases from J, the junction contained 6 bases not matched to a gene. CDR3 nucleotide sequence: TGTGCCAGCAGCCTGACAGGGGGCGCCCATGGCTACACCTTC. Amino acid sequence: CASSLTGGAHGYTF.

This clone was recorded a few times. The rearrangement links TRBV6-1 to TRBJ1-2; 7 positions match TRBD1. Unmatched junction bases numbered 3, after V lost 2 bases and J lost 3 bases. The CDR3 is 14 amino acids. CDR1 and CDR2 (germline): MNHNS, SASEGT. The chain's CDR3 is CASSEQGGHYGYTF. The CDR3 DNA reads TGTGCCAGCAGTGAACAGGGGGGACACTATGGCTACACCTTC.

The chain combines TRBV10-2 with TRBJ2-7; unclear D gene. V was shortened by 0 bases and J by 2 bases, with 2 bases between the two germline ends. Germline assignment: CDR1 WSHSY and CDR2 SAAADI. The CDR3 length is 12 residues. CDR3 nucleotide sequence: TGCGCCAGCAGTGAGTCGCCCTACGAGCAGTACTTC. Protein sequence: CASSESPYEQYF.

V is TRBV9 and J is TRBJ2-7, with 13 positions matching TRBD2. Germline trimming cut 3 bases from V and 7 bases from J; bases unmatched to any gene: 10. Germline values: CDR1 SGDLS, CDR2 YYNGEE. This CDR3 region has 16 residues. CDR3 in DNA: TGTGCCAGCAGCGGGCAACTAGCGGGAGGGCCGGGAGAGCAGTACTTC. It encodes CASSGQLAGGPGEQYF.

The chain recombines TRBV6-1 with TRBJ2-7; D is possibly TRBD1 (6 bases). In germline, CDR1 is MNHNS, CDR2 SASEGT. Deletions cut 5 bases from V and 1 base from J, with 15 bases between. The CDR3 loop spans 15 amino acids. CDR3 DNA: TGTGCCAGCAGTTTTAACAGGGTATTGTCCTACGAGCAGTACTTC. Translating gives CASSFNRVLSYEQYF.

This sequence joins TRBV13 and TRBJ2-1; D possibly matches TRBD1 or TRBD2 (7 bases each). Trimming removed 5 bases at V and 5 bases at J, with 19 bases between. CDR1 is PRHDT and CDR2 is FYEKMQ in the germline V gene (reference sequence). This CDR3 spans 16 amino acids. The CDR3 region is CASSPGGAGIHNEQFF. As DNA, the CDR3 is TGTGCCAGCAGCCCAGGGGGGGCCGGGATTCACAATGAGCAGTTCTTC. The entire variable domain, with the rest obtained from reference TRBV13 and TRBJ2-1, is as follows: AAGVIQSPRHLIKEKRETATLKCYPIPRHDTVYWYQQGPGQDPQFLISFYEKMQSDKGSIPDRFSAQQFSDYHSELNMSSLELGDSALYFCASSPGGAGIHNEQFFGPGTRLTVL.

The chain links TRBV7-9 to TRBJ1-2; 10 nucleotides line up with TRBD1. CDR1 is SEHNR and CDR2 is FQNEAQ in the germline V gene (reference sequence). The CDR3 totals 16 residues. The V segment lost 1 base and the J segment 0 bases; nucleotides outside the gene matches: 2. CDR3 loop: CASSLGTGGTNYGYTF. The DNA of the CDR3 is TGTGCCAGCAGCTTAGGGACAGGGGGGACTAACTATGGCTACACCTTC.

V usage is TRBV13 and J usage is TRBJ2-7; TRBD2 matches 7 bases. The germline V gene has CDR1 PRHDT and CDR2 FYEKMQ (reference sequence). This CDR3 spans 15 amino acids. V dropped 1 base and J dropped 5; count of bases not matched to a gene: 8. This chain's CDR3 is CASSLDRGSRDEQYF. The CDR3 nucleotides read TGTGCCAGCAGCTTAGATCGCGGGAGCCGCGACGAGCAGTACTTC.

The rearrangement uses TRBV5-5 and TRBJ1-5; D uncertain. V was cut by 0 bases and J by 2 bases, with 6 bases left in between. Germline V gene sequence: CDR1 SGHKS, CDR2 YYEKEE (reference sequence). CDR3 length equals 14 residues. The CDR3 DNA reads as TGTGCCAGCAGCTTGGCCAGCGGCAATCAGCCCCAGCATTTT. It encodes CASSLASGNQPQHF. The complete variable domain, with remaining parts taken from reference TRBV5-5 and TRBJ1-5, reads DAGVTQSPTHLIKTRGQQVTLRCSPISGHKSVSWYQQVLGQGPQFIFQYYEKEERGRGNFPDRFSARQFPNYSSELNVNALLLGDSALYLCASSLASGNQPQHFGDGTRLSIL.

The CDR3 loop reads CASSWGLPDGETQYF. The CDR3 bases are TGTGCCAGCAGTTGGGGGCTCCCCGATGGAGAGACCCAGTACTTC. The chain couples TRBV28 to TRBJ2-5; D possibly corresponds to TRBD1 (6 bases). CDR1 is MDHEN and CDR2 is SYDVKM in the germline V gene. The CDR3 is made up of 15 amino acids. V lost 4 bases and J 4 bases, leaving 16 bases between the germline ends.

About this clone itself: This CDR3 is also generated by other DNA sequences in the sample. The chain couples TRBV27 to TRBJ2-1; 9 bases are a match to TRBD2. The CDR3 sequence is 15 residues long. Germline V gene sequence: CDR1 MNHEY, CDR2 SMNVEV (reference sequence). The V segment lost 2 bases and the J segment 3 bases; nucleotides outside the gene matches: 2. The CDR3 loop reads CASSLGAGGYNEQFF. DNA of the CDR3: TGTGCCAGCAGTTTAGGAGCGGGAGGCTACAATGAGCAGTTCTTC.

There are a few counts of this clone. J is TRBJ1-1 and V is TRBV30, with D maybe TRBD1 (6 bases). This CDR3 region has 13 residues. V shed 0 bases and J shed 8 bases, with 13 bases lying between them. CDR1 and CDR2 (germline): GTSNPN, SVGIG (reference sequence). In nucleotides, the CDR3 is TGTGCCTGGAGTGTACCCGGGACACCCGAAGCTTTCTTT. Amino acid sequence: CAWSVPGTPEAFF.

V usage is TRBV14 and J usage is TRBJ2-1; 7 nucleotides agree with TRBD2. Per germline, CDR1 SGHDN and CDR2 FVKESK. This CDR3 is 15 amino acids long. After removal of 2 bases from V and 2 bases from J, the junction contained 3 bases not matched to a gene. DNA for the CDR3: TGTGCCAGCAGCCAACAAGCGGGACCCTACAATGAGCAGTTCTTC. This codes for CASSQQAGPYNEQFF.

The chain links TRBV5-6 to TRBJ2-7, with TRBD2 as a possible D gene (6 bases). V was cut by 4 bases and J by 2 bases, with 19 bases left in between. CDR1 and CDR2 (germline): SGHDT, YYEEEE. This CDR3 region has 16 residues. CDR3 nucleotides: TGTGCCAGCAGCCCTGGGACGGGGGTCATCCCCTACGAGCAGTACTTC. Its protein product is CASSPGTGVIPYEQYF.

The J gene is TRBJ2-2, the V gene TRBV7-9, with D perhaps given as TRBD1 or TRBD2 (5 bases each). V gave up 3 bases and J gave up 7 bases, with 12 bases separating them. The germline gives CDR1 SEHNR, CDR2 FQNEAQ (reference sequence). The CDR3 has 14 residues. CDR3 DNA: TGTGCCAGCAGCTTGGACGGGACGGTCGGGGAGCTGTTTTTT. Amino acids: CASSLDGTVGELFF.

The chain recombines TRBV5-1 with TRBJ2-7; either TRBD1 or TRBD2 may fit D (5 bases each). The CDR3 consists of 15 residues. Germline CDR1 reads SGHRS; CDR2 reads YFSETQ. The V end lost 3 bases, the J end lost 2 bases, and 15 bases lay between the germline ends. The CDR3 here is CASSWARDRPYEQYF. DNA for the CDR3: TGCGCCAGCAGCTGGGCCCGGGACCGCCCCTACGAGCAGTACTTC.

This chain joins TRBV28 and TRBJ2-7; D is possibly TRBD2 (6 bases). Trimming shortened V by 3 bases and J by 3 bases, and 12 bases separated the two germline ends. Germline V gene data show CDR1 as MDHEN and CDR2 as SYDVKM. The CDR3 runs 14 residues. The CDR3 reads CASSFAGRYYEQYF. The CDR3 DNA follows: TGTGCCAGCAGTTTTGCGGGAAGATACTACGAGCAGTACTTC. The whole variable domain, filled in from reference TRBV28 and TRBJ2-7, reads DVKVTQSSRYLVKRTGEKVFLECVQDMDHENMFWYRQDPGLGLRLIYFSYDVKMKEKGDIPEGYSVSREKKERFSLILESASTNQTSMYLCASSFAGRYYEQYFGPGTRLTVT.

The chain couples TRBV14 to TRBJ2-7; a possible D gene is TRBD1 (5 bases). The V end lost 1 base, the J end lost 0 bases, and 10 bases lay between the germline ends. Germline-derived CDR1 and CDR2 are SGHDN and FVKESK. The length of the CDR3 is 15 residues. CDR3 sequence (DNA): TGTGCCAGCAGCCAAGCAGGGATTGGCTCCTACGAGCAGTACTTC. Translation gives CASSQAGIGSYEQYF.

For the CDR3, the DNA is TGTGCCAGCAGCCTAGCGGGAGCGGGACTAGCCAAAAACATTCAGTACTTC. Protein sequence: CASSLAGAGLAKNIQYF. The chain links TRBV5-6 to TRBJ2-4; 10 bases line up with TRBD2. With V trimmed by 4 bases and J by 0 bases, 7 bases remained unmatched. CDR1 and CDR2 from the germline V gene are SGHDT and YYEEEE. The CDR3 consists of 17 residues. Full variable domain (outside the CDR3, taken from reference TRBV5-6 and TRBJ2-4): DAGVTQSPTHLIKTRGQQVTLRCSPKSGHDTVSWYQQALGQGPQFIFQYYEEEERQRGNFPDRFSGHQFPNYSSELNVNALLLGDSALYLCASSLAGAGLAKNIQYFGAGTRLSVL.

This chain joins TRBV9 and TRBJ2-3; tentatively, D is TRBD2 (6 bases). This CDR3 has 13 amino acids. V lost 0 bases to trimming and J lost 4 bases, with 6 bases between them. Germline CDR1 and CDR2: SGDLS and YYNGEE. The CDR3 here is CASSVAGADTQYF. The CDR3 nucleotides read TGTGCCAGCAGCGTAGCGGGAGCAGATACGCAGTATTTT.